This is a list of T cell receptor beta chains from one sample in a study of blood T cells in healthy people across ages. MiXCR, run by TCRdb on the 5' RACE reads, gives a single entry per CDR3 protein. The table records about 1.8 million distinct CDR3 sequences, approximately 50% of them present only once. The material sequenced was blood. These receptors were obtained from a woman in her 40s in good health. Each CDR3 is given with its conserved first and last residue. A D gene is named only where the DNA matches it firmly. Some rows mark clone size as missing; the rest say once, few, many or name a class of expanded clone.

d_call,v_call,j_call,clone_size,cdr3_aa,cdr3_nt
-,TRBV9,TRBJ1-6,-,CASSATGNSPLHF,TGTGCCAGCAGCGCTACGGGGAATTCACCCCTCCACTTT
TRBD2,TRBV20-1,TRBJ2-7,-,CSATTFLERENPNEQYF,TGCAGTGCCACTACGTTCCTCGAGCGGGAGAACCCTAATGAGCAGTACTTC
TRBD1,TRBV12-3/TRBV12-4,TRBJ1-6,-,CASSQWGKQGPLASLHF,TGTGCCAGCAGCCAATGGGGGAAACAGGGGCCGCTGGCCTCCCTCCACTTT
-,TRBV19,TRBJ1-2,-,CASSIQVGYGYTF,TGTGCCAGTAGTATACAGGTGGGATATGGCTACACCTTC
-,TRBV4-2,TRBJ1-5,-,CASSQVTGLSNQPQHF,TGTGCCAGCAGCCAAGTGACAGGACTAAGCAATCAGCCCCAGCATTTT
TRBD1,TRBV2,TRBJ2-4,few,CASSPGHPGTGNIQYF,TGTGCCAGCAGTCCCGGGCATCCTGGGACAGGTAACATTCAGTACTTC
TRBD1,TRBV6-5,TRBJ2-7,-,CASSWPGQGSHEQYF,TGTGCCAGCAGTTGGCCGGGACAGGGTTCCCACGAGCAGTACTTC
-,TRBV5-1,TRBJ1-1,-,CATSGGGAQTEAFF,TGCGCCACTTCGGGTGGGGGGGCGCAGACTGAAGCTTTCTTT
TRBD2,TRBV4-2,TRBJ2-2,-,CASPEGLAGANTGELFF,TGTGCCAGCCCTGAGGGGCTAGCGGGGGCGAACACCGGGGAGCTGTTTTTT
-,TRBV28,TRBJ2-7,-,CASSLMVHEQYF,TGTGCCAGCAGTTTAATGGTGCACGAGCAGTACTTC
TRBD1,TRBV11-3,TRBJ2-7,-,CASSFPLRDRSYEQYF,TGTGCCAGCAGTTTTCCTCTCCGGGACAGGTCCTACGAGCAGTACTTC
TRBD1,TRBV20-1,TRBJ1-4,few,CSARGQGAEEKLFF,TGCAGTGCCCGCGGACAGGGAGCGGAGGAGAAACTGTTTTTT
TRBD2,TRBV7-2,TRBJ2-7,few,CASSLTSGGDYEQYF,TGTGCCAGCAGCTTAACAAGCGGGGGGGACTACGAGCAGTACTTC
TRBD1,TRBV20-1,TRBJ1-1,-,CSAPRTGQHEAFF,TGCAGTGCTCCACGGACAGGGCAGCATGAAGCTTTCTTT
-,TRBV12-3/TRBV12-4,TRBJ2-4,once,CASSFGGGTNEQYF,TGTGCCAGCAGTTTTGGTGGGGGGACCAATGAGCAGTACTTC
-,TRBV20-1,TRBJ1-2,-,CSAFRGTPPDTF,TGCAGTGCCTTCCGCGGGACCCCCCCAGACACCTTC
-,TRBV7-2,TRBJ2-3,-,CASSARTHTDTQYF,TGTGCCAGCAGCGCTCGGACCCACACAGATACGCAGTATTTT
TRBD1,TRBV5-1,TRBJ2-7,-,CASSFGQGSSEQYF,TGCGCCAGCAGCTTCGGACAGGGATCCTCCGAGCAGTACTTC
-,TRBV6-5,TRBJ2-5,-,CASTNGPQETQYF,TGTGCCAGCACCAACGGGCCCCAAGAGACCCAGTACTTC
-,TRBV4-3,TRBJ2-3,-,CASSQDVASTDTRYF,TGCGCCAGCAGCCAAGACGTTGCAAGCACAGATACGCGGTATTTT
-,TRBV4-3,TRBJ2-5,many,CASSRNSGRGETQYF,TGCGCCAGCAGCCGCAACTCCGGCCGAGGAGAGACCCAGTACTTC
TRBD2,TRBV7-9,TRBJ2-3,few,CASSASGGKADTQYF,TGTGCCAGCAGCGCAAGCGGGGGGAAAGCAGATACGCAGTATTTT
TRBD1,TRBV20-1,TRBJ1-2,-,CSARDLGRQGSSYGYTF,TGCAGTGCTAGAGATCTGGGAAGACAGGGGTCTTCCTATGGCTACACCTTC
TRBD1,TRBV20-1,TRBJ1-2,few,CSARVGQGYRYTF,TGCAGTGCTAGGGTGGGACAGGGGTATCGCTACACCTTC
TRBD1,TRBV6-2/TRBV6-3,TRBJ1-1,-,CASSYRTGGTTLGAFF,TGTGCCAGCAGTTACCGGACAGGGGGGACTACCCTAGGAGCTTTCTTT
TRBD1,TRBV5-1,TRBJ1-2,few,CASSSSPHRGRNYGYTF,TGCGCCAGCAGCTCCTCACCGCACAGGGGCCGTAACTATGGCTACACCTTC
-,TRBV9,TRBJ2-7,-,CASSVASGGGYEQYF,TGTGCCAGCAGCGTAGCGTCCGGGGGAGGCTACGAGCAGTACTTC
-,TRBV6-5,TRBJ2-3,-,CASSYGPLGTSFPTDTQYF,TGTGCCAGCAGTTACGGGCCCCTAGGGACCAGTTTTCCCACAGATACGCAGTATTTT